The 31 T cell receptor beta chains presented below share a single source sample, sequenced in a study of blood T cell repertoires in COVID-19. The repertoire was sequenced with immunoSEQ multiplex PCR; TCRdb's copy has only in-frame clones and lacks some. This sample has around 260,000 clones; about nine tenths occur once, and the top ten carry about 1.6%. The sample taken for sequencing was peripheral blood. The receptors were sampled from a woman between 35 and 50 years old who had recovered from COVID-19.

The chain recombines TRBV29-1 with TRBJ2-1, with 9 bases that match TRBD2. Germline CDR1 SQVTM, CDR2 ANQGSEA. Germline trimming cut 8 bases from V and 9 bases from J; bases unmatched to any gene: 11. The CDR3 is made up of 13 amino acids. CDR3 sequence reads: CSTRSSGGSEQFF. The CDR3 region has the DNA TGCAGCACTCGGAGTAGCGGGGGATCTGAGCAGTTCTTC.

This chain uses TRBV5-4 with TRBJ2-5, with 7 bases that match TRBD2. J lost 5 bases, V lost 1 base, and 8 bases had no gene match. This CDR3 is built from 15 residues. Germline V lookup: CDR1 SGHNT, CDR2 YYREEE (reference sequence). CDR3 nucleotide sequence: TGTGCCAGCAGCTTGACCCCAGCGGGGTTGGAGACCCAGTACTTC. Translation gives CASSLTPAGLETQYF.

The CDR3 is CASSYYARATDTQYF. The CDR3 DNA sequence: TGTGCCAGCAGTTACTATGCCAGGGCCACAGATACGCAGTATTTT. The chain uses TRBV6-5 and TRBJ2-3, with D perhaps TRBD1 (5 bases). V was trimmed by 1 base and J by 2 bases, leaving 10 bases between them. The germline V gene has CDR1 MNHEY and CDR2 SVGAGI. The CDR3 sequence is 15 residues long.

The V gene is TRBV19, the J gene TRBJ1-2; a possible D gene is TRBD1 (6 bases). The CDR3 is 13 residues long. V was clipped by 7 bases and J by 3 bases, with 12 bases between them. Germline V CDR1 and CDR2: LNHDA, SQIVND (reference sequence). The CDR3 DNA follows: TGTGCCAGTACCCGACAGGCCGACTATGGCTACACCTTC. Protein: CASTRQADYGYTF. Together with reference TRBV19 and TRBJ1-2, the CDR3 gives the full variable domain: DGGITQSPKYLFRKEGQNVTLSCEQNLNHDAMYWYRQDPGQGLRLIYYSQIVNDFQKGDIAEGYSVSREKKESFPLTVTSAQKNPTAFYLCASTRQADYGYTFGSGTRLTVV.

This chain uses TRBV18 with TRBJ2-5; 8 nucleotides match TRBD2. The germline CDR1 and CDR2 sequences are KGHSH and LQKENI. The junction had 6 bases not matched to a gene; V was cut back by 3 bases and J by 0 bases. This CDR3 is 16 amino acids long. The CDR3 sequence: CASSPRASGYQETQYF. CDR3 DNA sequence: TGTGCCAGCTCACCGAGGGCTAGCGGGTACCAAGAGACCCAGTACTTC. Together with reference TRBV18 and TRBJ2-5, the CDR3 gives the full variable domain: NAGVMQNPRHLVRRRGQEARLRCSPMKGHSHVYWYRQLPEEGLKFMVYLQKENIIDESGMPKERFSAEFPKEGPSILRIQQVVRGDSAAYFCASSPRASGYQETQYFGPGTRLLVL.

The V call is TRBV5-4, the J call TRBJ2-3; 11 nucleotides match TRBD2. The CDR3 is 17 amino acids. V dropped 0 bases and J dropped 2; count of bases not matched to a gene: 5. Germline assignment: CDR1 SGHNT and CDR2 YYREEE (reference sequence). As DNA, the CDR3 is TGTGCCAGCAGCTTGGGTGGGACTAGCGGAGACACAGATACGCAGTATTTT. Protein product: CASSLGGTSGDTDTQYF.

In DNA, the CDR3 is TGTGCCAGCAGCTCGGACAGCCGCACCGGGGAGCTGTTTTTT. Translating it yields CASSSDSRTGELFF. This chain connects TRBV7-9 to TRBJ2-2, with D possibly TRBD1 on 6 matching bases. CDR3 length: 14 residues. V was shortened by 4 bases and J by 4 bases, with 10 bases between the two germline ends. Germline assignment: CDR1 SEHNR and CDR2 FQNEAQ (reference sequence). Full variable domain (remainder filled in from reference TRBV7-9 and TRBJ2-2): DTGVSQNPRHKITKRGQNVTFRCDPISEHNRLYWYRQTLGQGPEFLTYFQNEAQLEKSRLLSDRFSAERPKGSFSTLEIQRTEQGDSAMYLCASSSDSRTGELFFGEGSRLTVL.

The chain couples TRBV9 to TRBJ2-5; TRBD1 agrees at 7 bases. The CDR3 spans 14 residues. The V and J ends lost 4 bases and 3 bases, in that order; junction bases with no gene match: 6. Per the germline V gene, CDR1 is SGDLS and CDR2 is YYNGEE. CDR3 nucleotides: TGTGCCAGCAGCCCCCGACAGGGCGAAGAGACCCAGTACTTC. This translates into CASSPRQGEETQYF.

This chain links TRBV7-9 with TRBJ1-2; TRBD1 agrees at 7 bases. The trim removed 5 bases at V and 8 bases at J, leaving 20 bases unmatched. The CDR3 loop spans 17 amino acids. Germline CDR1 SEHNR, CDR2 FQNEAQ (reference sequence). The CDR3 DNA reads TGTGCCAGCAGCCCGACGCCGGGACAGACCATACTTTGGGGCTACACCTTC. Its protein product is CASSPTPGQTILWGYTF.

The chain joins TRBV6-2 or TRBV6-3 to TRBJ1-1, with 10 bases that match TRBD1. CDR3 length: 11 residues. Germline V gene lookup returns CDR1 MNHEY and CDR2 SVGEGT. J lost 11 bases, V lost 6 bases, and 3 bases had no gene match. The DNA of the CDR3 is TGTGCCAGCAGCGGGACAGGGGTGGCTTTCTTT. Its protein is CASSGTGVAFF.

This chain joins TRBV2 and TRBJ2-5; possible D gene TRBD1, 6 bases. Trimming shortened V by 4 bases and J by 5 bases, and 14 bases separated the two germline ends. The CDR3 has 14 residues. The germline V gene has CDR1 SNHLY and CDR2 FYNNEI. Here the CDR3 DNA reads TGTGCCAGCAGTGGCCGACAGGTTATGGAGACCCAGTACTTC. Its protein is CASSGRQVMETQYF.

DNA of the CDR3: TGTGCCACCAGCAGTTCTCCTTGGGGCGGGGCCTACGAGCAGTACTTC. Translating gives CATSSSPWGGAYEQYF. The chain links TRBV15 to TRBJ2-7, with D possibly TRBD2 on 6 matching bases. The CDR3 contains 16 residues. Trimming shortened V by 3 bases and J by 2 bases, and 17 bases separated the two germline ends. In germline, CDR1 is LNHNV, CDR2 YYDKDF (reference sequence).

The chain combines TRBV30 with TRBJ1-6, with TRBD1 as a possible D gene (5 bases). This CDR3 has 13 residues. Trimming stripped 7 bases from V and 3 bases from J, with 10 bases between. The germline CDR1 and CDR2 sequences are GTSNPN and SVGIG (reference sequence). CDR3 in amino acids: CAFQDIYNSPLHF. The CDR3 DNA reads as TGTGCCTTTCAGGACATCTATAATTCACCCCTCCACTTT.

This chain joins TRBV7-9 and TRBJ1-1; TRBD1 matches 7 bases. After removal of 5 bases from V and 4 bases from J, the junction contained 4 bases not matched to a gene. The CDR3 spans 13 residues. CDR1 is SEHNR, CDR2 FQNEAQ, per germline (reference sequence). CDR3 sequence: CASSPQGSTEAFF. In nucleotides, the CDR3 is TGTGCCAGCAGCCCACAGGGGAGCACTGAAGCTTTCTTT.

This clone was observed many times. The chain employs TRBV25-1 and TRBJ2-3; TRBD1 is a possible D gene (5 bases). Germline-derived CDR1 and CDR2 are MGHDK and SYGVNS. The CDR3 runs to 12 residues. Trimming took off 6 bases at V and 3 bases at J, with 7 bases between the two ends. CDR3 coding DNA: TGTGCCAGCAGCCAGGGAACAGATACGCAGTATTTT. Amino acid sequence: CASSQGTDTQYF.

The chain joins TRBV11-3 to TRBJ2-2, with 8 bases that match TRBD2. The ends lost 5 bases at V and 4 bases at J; junction bases unmatched: 6. Germline assignment: CDR1 SGHNT and CDR2 YENEEA. There are 15 residues in the CDR3. The CDR3 reads CASSPGTRPTGELFF. DNA of the CDR3: TGTGCCAGCAGCCCGGGGACTAGGCCCACCGGGGAGCTGTTTTTT.

This chain links TRBV2 with TRBJ2-2; D uncertain. CDR1 SNHLY and CDR2 FYNNEI come from the germline V gene. The CDR3 runs 13 residues. The V gene lost 4 bases and the J gene lost 8 bases, with 11 bases spanning the gap. CDR3 sequence: CASSGFRAGELFF. CDR3 coding DNA: TGTGCCAGCAGTGGCTTCCGAGCTGGGGAGCTGTTTTTT.

The rearrangement links TRBV15 to TRBJ1-2; 9 positions match TRBD1. Germline lookup yields CDR1 LNHNV and CDR2 YYDKDF (reference sequence). The V and J ends lost 3 bases and 5 bases, in that order; junction bases with no gene match: 7. The CDR3 is made up of 15 amino acids. The CDR3 sequence: CATSRSAGTGYGYTF. CDR3 in DNA: TGTGCCACCAGCAGGTCCGCCGGGACAGGGTATGGCTACACCTTC.

The chain employs TRBV6-6 and TRBJ1-2; D gene uncertain. This CDR3 has 11 amino acids. The germline V gene has CDR1 MNHNY and CDR2 SVGAGI (reference sequence). V was pared by 8 bases and J by 7 bases, with 11 bases between. CDR3 residues: CASRPEGGYTF. The CDR3 DNA reads as TGTGCCAGCCGCCCCGAGGGTGGCTACACCTTC.

This rearrangement joins TRBV7-2 to TRBJ2-1; 11 positions match TRBD2. The CDR3 consists of 16 residues. The J segment lost 6 bases and the V segment lost 2 bases, leaving 6 bases of the junction unmatched. Germline assignment: CDR1 SGHTA and CDR2 FQGNSA. The CDR3 loop reads CASSLSPSGGRNEQFF. Written as DNA, the CDR3 is TGTGCCAGCAGCTTATCACCTAGCGGGGGGCGCAATGAGCAGTTCTTC.

The chain links TRBV2 to TRBJ2-7; weak D call: TRBD1 (5 bases). This CDR3 spans 15 amino acids. The germline V and J ends were trimmed by 3 bases and 3 bases, with 15 bases remaining between them. Germline lookup yields CDR1 SNHLY and CDR2 FYNNEI. The CDR3 loop is CASSDQGMAFYEQYF. The CDR3 bases are TGTGCCAGCAGTGACCAGGGAATGGCGTTCTACGAGCAGTACTTC.

This chain joins TRBV5-1 and TRBJ1-1, with 7 bases aligning to TRBD1. Per germline, CDR1 SGHRS and CDR2 YFSETQ. This CDR3 has 15 amino acids. The ends lost 7 bases at V and 1 base at J; junction bases unmatched: 10. CDR3 coding DNA: TGCGCCAGCGGACGACAGGGCGGCGGGAACACTGAAGCTTTCTTT. The encoded protein is CASGRQGGGNTEAFF.

CDR3 DNA: TGTGCCAGCAGTTACTTAGACAGGGTGAACACTGAAGCTTTCTTT. Its protein is CASSYLDRVNTEAFF. The chain couples TRBV6-5 to TRBJ1-1; 7 bases fit TRBD1. This CDR3 spans 15 amino acids. Per the germline V gene, CDR1 is MNHEY and CDR2 is SVGAGI. Trimming took 1 base from V and 0 from J; bases not matched to a gene: 2.

The chain combines TRBV5-4 with TRBJ1-2; TRBD1 agrees at 7 bases. The CDR3 is 14 residues long. The germline gives CDR1 SGHNT, CDR2 YYREEE (reference sequence). J gave up 3 bases and V 6 bases, and 8 bases lay outside the gene matches. CDR3: CASIQTGVDYGYTF. CDR3 DNA sequence: TGTGCCAGCATCCAAACAGGGGTCGACTATGGCTACACCTTC. The entire variable domain, with the rest obtained from reference TRBV5-4 and TRBJ1-2, is as follows: ETGVTQSPTHLIKTRGQQVTLRCSSQSGHNTVSWYQQALGQGPQFIFQYYREEENGRGNFPPRFSGLQFPNYSSELNVNALELDDSALYLCASIQTGVDYGYTFGSGTRLTVV.

This chain links TRBV29-1 with TRBJ2-1, with 14 bases lining up with TRBD2. Trimming removed 7 bases from V and 8 bases from J; junction bases left unmatched: 10. This CDR3 contains 15 residues. Looked up from germline, CDR1 is SQVTM and CDR2 is ANQGSEA. The CDR3 nucleotides are TGCAGCGCCGAGGGACTAGCGGGGGAACAGGATGAGCAGTTCTTC. Its translation is CSAEGLAGEQDEQFF.

This clone has only a few counts. V is TRBV4-1 and J is TRBJ1-4, with TRBD1 matching over 8 bases. The trim removed 10 bases at V and 8 bases at J, leaving 12 bases unmatched. The CDR3 loop spans 14 amino acids. Germline-derived CDR1 and CDR2 are MGHRA and YSYEKL. The CDR3 loop is CATSRQGAGEKLFF. The CDR3 DNA follows: TGCGCCACCTCACGCCAGGGGGCAGGGGAAAAACTGTTTTTT.

The genes are TRBV6-1 and TRBJ2-1; 9 bases agree with TRBD2. V trimming: 4 bases; J trimming: 7 bases; junction bases outside the gene matches: 11. The CDR3 has 16 residues. The germline gives CDR1 MNHNS, CDR2 SASEGT. The CDR3 nucleotides read TGTGCCAGCAGTGGGCTTAGGGGACTAGCTGAGAATGAGCAGTTCTTC. Its translation is CASSGLRGLAENEQFF.

This clone has a single count. The chain has TRBV15 and TRBJ1-5; TRBD1 matches 7 bases. CDR1 and CDR2 (germline): LNHNV, YYDKDF (reference sequence). Unmatched junction bases numbered 4, after V lost 3 bases and J lost 5 bases. The CDR3 loop spans 14 amino acids. The CDR3, as DNA: TGTGCCACCAGCAGTGGGACAGAATATCAGCCCCAGCATTTT. Translating gives CATSSGTEYQPQHF.

The chain couples TRBV5-5 to TRBJ2-3; 13 bases match TRBD2. This CDR3 spans 17 amino acids. The junction had 6 bases not matched to a gene; V was cut back by 4 bases and J by 1 base. The germline gives CDR1 SGHKS, CDR2 YYEKEE (reference sequence). DNA of the CDR3: TGTGCCAGCAGCCCAGGGACTAGCGGGGCCCGCACAGATACGCAGTATTTT. This codes for CASSPGTSGARTDTQYF.

The genes are TRBV7-9 and TRBJ2-7; possibly TRBD2 for D (6 bases). The V end was cut by 2 bases, the J end by 0 bases, with 11 bases between. This CDR3 comprises 15 residues. In germline, CDR1 is SEHNR, CDR2 FQNEAQ (reference sequence). The CDR3 protein is CASSLRQTSSYEQYF. The CDR3, as DNA: TGTGCCAGCAGCTTACGACAGACTAGCTCCTACGAGCAGTACTTC. The full variable domain, its missing parts supplied by reference TRBV7-9 and TRBJ2-7, is DTGVSQNPRHKITKRGQNVTFRCDPISEHNRLYWYRQTLGQGPEFLTYFQNEAQLEKSRLLSDRFSAERPKGSFSTLEIQRTEQGDSAMYLCASSLRQTSSYEQYFGPGTRLTVT.

The chain links TRBV11-3 to TRBJ2-5; 8 positions agree with TRBD1. Germline V lookup: CDR1 SGHNT, CDR2 YENEEA. Germline trimming cut 4 bases from V and 5 bases from J; bases unmatched to any gene: 6. CDR3 length: 14 residues. The CDR3 reads CASSSGTGKETQYF. The CDR3 nucleotides are TGTGCCAGCAGCTCCGGGACAGGCAAGGAGACCCAGTACTTC. Together with reference TRBV11-3 and TRBJ2-5, the CDR3 gives the full variable domain: EAGVVQSPRYKIIEKKQPVAFWCNPISGHNTLYWYLQNLGQGPELLIRYENEEAVDDSQLPKDRFSAERLKGVDSTLKIQPAELGDSAVYLCASSSGTGKETQYFGPGTRLLVL.